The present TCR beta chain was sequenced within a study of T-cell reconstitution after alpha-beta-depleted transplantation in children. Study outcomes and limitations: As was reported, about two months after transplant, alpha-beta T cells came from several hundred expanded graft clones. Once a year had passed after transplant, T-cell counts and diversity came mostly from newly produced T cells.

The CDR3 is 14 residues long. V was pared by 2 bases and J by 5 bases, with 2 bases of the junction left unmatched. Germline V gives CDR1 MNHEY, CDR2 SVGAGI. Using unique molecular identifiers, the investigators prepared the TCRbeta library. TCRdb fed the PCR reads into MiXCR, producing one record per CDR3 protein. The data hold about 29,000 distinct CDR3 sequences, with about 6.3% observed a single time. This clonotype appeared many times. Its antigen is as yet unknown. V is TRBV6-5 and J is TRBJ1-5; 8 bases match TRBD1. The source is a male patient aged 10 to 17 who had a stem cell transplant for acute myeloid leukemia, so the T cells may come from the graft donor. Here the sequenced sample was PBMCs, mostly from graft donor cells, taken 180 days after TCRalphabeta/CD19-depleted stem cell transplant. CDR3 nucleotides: TGTGCCAGCAGTTACGAACAGGGGGATCAGCCCCAGCATTTT. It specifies CASSYEQGDQPQHF.